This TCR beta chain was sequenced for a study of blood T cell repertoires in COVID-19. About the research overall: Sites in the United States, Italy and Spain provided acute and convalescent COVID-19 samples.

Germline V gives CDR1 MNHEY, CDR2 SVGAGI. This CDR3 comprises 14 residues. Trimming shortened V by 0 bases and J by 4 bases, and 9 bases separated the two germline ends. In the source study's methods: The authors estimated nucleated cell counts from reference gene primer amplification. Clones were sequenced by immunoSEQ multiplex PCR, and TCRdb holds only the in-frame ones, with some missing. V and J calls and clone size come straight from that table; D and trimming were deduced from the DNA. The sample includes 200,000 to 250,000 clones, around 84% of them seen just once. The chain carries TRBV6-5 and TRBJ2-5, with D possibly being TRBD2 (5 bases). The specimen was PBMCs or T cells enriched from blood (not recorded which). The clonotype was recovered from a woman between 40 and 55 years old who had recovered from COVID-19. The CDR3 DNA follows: TGTGCCAGCAGTTACTCAAGGGCGGGAGAGACCCAGTACTTC. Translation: CASSYSRAGETQYF.